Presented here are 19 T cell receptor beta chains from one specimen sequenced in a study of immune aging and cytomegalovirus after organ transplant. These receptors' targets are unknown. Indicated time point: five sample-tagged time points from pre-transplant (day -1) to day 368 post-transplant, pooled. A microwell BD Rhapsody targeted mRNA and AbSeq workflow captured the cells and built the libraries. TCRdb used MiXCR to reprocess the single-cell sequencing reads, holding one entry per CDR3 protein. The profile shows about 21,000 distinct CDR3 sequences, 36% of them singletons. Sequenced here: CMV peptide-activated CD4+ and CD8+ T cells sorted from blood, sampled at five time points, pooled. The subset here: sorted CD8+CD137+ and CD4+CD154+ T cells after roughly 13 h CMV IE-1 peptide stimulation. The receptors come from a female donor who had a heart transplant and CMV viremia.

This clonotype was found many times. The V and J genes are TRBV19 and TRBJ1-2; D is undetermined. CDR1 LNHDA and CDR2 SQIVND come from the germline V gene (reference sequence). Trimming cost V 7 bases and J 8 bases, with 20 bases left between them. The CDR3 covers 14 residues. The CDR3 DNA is TGTGCCAGTACTCCACTTCGGGGAGCACGAGGCTACACCTTC. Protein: CASTPLRGARGYTF.

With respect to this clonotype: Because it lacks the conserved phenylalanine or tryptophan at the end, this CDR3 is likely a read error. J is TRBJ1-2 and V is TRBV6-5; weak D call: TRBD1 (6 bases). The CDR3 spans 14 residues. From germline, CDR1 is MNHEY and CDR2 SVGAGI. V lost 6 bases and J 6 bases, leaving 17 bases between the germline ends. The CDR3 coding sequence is TGTGCCAGCAGATCTACAGGGTTTTTGGATGGCTACACCCTC. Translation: CASRSTGFLDGYTL.

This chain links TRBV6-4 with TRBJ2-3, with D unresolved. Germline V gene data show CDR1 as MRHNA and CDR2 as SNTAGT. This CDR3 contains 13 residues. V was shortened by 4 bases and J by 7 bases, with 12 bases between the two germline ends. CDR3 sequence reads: CASSASPEYTQYF. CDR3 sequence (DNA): TGTGCCAGCAGTGCGAGCCCCGAATATACGCAGTATTTT.

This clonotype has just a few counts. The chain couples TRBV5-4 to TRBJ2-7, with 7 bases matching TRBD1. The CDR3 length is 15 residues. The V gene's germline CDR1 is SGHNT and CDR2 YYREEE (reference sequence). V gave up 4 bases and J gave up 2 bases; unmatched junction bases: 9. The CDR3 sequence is CASSATGANAYEQYF. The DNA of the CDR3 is TGTGCCAGCAGCGCCACAGGGGCCAACGCCTACGAGCAGTACTTC.

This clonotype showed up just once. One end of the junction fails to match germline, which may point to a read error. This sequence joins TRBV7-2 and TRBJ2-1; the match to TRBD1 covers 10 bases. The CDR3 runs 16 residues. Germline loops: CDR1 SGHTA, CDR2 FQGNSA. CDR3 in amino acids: CASSFNPGQGKDERFF. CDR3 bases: TGTGCCAGCAGCTTCAATCCGGGACAGGGGAAAGATGAGCGGTTCTTC.

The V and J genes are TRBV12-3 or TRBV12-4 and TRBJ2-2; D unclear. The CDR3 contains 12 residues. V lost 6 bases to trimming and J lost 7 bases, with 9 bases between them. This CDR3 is CASRLWLGELFF. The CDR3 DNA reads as TGTGCCAGCAGGCTGTGGCTCGGGGAGCTGTTTTTT.

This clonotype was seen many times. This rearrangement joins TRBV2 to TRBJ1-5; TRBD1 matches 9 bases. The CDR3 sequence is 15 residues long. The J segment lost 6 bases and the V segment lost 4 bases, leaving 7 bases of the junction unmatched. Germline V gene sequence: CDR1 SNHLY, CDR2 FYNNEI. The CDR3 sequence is CASSAPGTGIQPQHF. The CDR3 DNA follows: TGTGCCAGCAGTGCACCCGGGACAGGGATTCAGCCCCAGCATTTT.

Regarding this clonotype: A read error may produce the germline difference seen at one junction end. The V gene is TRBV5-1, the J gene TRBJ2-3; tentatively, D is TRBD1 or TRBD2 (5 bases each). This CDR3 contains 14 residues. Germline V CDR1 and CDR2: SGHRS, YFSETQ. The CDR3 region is CAGSLGTKTDTQYF. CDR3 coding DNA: TGCGCCGGCAGCCTCGGGACCAAGACAGATACGCAGTATTTT.

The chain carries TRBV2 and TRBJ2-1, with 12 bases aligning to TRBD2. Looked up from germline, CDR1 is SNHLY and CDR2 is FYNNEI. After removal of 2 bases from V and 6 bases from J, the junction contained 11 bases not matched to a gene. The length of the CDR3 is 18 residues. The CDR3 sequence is CASSERGLAGQGFNEQFF. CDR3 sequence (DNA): TGTGCCAGCAGTGAACGAGGACTAGCGGGGCAGGGGTTCAATGAGCAGTTCTTC.

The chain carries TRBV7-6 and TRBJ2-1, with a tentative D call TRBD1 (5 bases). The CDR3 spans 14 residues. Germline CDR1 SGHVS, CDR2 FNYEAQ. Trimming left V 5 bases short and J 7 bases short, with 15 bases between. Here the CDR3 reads CASSTGPLGNEQFF. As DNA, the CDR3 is TGTGCCAGCAGCACAGGACCCCTGGGGAATGAGCAGTTCTTC.

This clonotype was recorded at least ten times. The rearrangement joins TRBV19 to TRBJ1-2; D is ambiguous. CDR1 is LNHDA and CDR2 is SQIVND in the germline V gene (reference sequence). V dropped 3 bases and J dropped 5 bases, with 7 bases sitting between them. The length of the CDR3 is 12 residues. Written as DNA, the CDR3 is TGTGCCAGTAGTATGTCCGGATATGGCTACACCTTC. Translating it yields CASSMSGYGYTF.

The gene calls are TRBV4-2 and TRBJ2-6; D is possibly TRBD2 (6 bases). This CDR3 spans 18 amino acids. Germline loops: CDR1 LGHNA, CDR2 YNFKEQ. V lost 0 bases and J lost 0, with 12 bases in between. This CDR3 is CASSQEPGVPSGANVLTF. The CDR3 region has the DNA TGTGCCAGCAGCCAAGAACCGGGAGTCCCCTCTGGGGCCAACGTCCTGACTTTC.

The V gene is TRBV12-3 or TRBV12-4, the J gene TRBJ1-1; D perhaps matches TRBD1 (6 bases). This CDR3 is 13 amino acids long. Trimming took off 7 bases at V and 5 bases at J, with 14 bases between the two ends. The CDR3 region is CASNRQGRTEAFF. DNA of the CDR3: TGTGCCAGCAACCGTCAGGGGCGGACTGAAGCTTTCTTT.

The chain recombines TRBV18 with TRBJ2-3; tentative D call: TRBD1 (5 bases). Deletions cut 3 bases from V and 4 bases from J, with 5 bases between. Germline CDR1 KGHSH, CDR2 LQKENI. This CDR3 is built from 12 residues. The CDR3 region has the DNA TGTGCCAGCTCACCGGGGCCAGATACGCAGTATTTT. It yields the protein CASSPGPDTQYF.

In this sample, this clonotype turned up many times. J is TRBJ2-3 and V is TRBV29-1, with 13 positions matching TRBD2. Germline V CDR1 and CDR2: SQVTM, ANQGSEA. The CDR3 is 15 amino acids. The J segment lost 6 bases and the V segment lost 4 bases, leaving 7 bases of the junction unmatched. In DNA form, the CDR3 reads TGCAGCGTTGGACGGACTAGCGGGAGTTGGGATACGCAGTATTTT. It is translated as CSVGRTSGSWDTQYF.

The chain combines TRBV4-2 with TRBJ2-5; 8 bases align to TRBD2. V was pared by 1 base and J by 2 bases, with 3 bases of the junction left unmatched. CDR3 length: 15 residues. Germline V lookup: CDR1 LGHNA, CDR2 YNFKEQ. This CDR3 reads CASSQGSGDQETQYF. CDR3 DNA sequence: TGTGCCAGCAGCCAAGGTAGCGGGGATCAAGAGACCCAGTACTTC.

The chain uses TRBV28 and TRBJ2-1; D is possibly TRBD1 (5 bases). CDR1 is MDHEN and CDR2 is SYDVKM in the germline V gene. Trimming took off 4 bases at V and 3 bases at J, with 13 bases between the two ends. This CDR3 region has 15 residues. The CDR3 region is CASSYMFDSYNEQFF. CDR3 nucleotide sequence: TGTGCCAGCAGTTATATGTTCGACAGCTACAATGAGCAGTTCTTC. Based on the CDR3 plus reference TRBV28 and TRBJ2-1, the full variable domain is DVKVTQSSRYLVKRTGEKVFLECVQDMDHENMFWYRQDPGLGLRLIYFSYDVKMKEKGDIPEGYSVSREKKERFSLILESASTNQTSMYLCASSYMFDSYNEQFFGPGTRLTVL.

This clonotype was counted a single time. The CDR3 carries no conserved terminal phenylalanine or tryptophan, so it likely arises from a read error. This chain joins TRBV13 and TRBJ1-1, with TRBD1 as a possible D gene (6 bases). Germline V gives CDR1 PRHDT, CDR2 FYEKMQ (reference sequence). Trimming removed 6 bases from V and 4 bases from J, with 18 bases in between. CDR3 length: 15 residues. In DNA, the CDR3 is TGTGCCAGCAGTACAACAGGGAATAGGGGCACTGAAGCTTTCTCT. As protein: CASSTTGNRGTEAFS.

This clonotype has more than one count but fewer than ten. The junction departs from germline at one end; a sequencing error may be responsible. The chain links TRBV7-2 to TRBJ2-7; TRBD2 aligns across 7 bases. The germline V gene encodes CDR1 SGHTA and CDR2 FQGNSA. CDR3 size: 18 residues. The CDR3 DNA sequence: TGTGCTAGCAGCGCAACCCCCGCGCGCCTAGCGGTCTCCTACGAGCAGTACTTC. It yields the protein CASSATPARLAVSYEQYF.